Each of the 18 T cell receptor beta chains below was sequenced from the same sample in a study of persistence of HIV-infected CD4 T cells. Sequencing used immunoSEQ version 4 in survey mode. Data came from immunoSEQ multiplex PCR; TCRdb stores just in-frame clones and leaves some out. The sample includes just under 20,000 clones, 78% of them seen just once. These receptors lack a known antigen. The stimulus was lysate of CMV-infected fibroblasts, around 11 ug/mL. Responding CD4+ T cells were sorted by upregulation of both CD40 ligand and CD69. The sequenced sample was CD4+ T cells sorted from PBMCs after approximately 20-hour stimulation, obtained from a patient who received antiretroviral therapy. The receptors originated from an adult man with HIV who was CMV-seropositive.

The chain is built from TRBV19 and TRBJ2-1, with 7 bases that match TRBD1. The CDR3 is made up of 13 amino acids. V was clipped by 4 bases and J by 8 bases; unmatched bases: 5. From germline, CDR1 is LNHDA and CDR2 SQIVND (reference sequence). The CDR3 coding sequence is TGTGCCAGTAGTAGGGGACAGAGTTATGAGCAGTTCTTC. Amino acids: CASSRGQSYEQFF. The entire variable domain, with the rest obtained from reference TRBV19 and TRBJ2-1, is as follows: DGGITQSPKYLFRKEGQNVTLSCEQNLNHDAMYWYRQDPGQGLRLIYYSQIVNDFQKGDIAEGYSVSREKKESFPLTVTSAQKNPTAFYLCASSRGQSYEQFFGPGTRLTVL.

This clone was counted a single time. The DNA of the CDR3 is TGTGCCAGCAGTTTACAACTCTCAGGGGCAAGCTACAATGAGCAGTTCTTC. It translates to CASSLQLSGASYNEQFF. This chain joins TRBV27 and TRBJ2-1; the D gene is possibly TRBD1 (6 bases). The V end lost 2 bases, the J end lost 3 bases, and 17 bases lay between the germline ends. This CDR3 has 17 amino acids. The germline gives CDR1 MNHEY, CDR2 SMNVEV (reference sequence).

A few counts support this clone. The rearrangement uses TRBV9 and TRBJ2-6; TRBD1 matches 7 bases. The junction had 9 bases not matched to a gene; V was cut back by 0 bases and J by 0 bases. Germline CDR1 reads SGDLS; CDR2 reads YYNGEE. The CDR3 is 19 amino acids. This CDR3 reads CASSVGPPGQSSGANVLTF. In nucleotides, the CDR3 is TGTGCCAGCAGCGTAGGGCCGCCGGGACAGAGCTCTGGGGCCAACGTCCTGACTTTC.

V is TRBV6-5 and J is TRBJ2-2; D gene ambiguous. V was shortened by 7 bases and J by 6 bases, with 15 bases between the two germline ends. The CDR3 extends over 14 amino acids. Looked up from germline, CDR1 is MNHEY and CDR2 is SVGAGI. The CDR3 DNA reads as TGTGCCAGCACCAAGGACCGGGTATCCGGGGAGCTGTTTTTT. Protein product: CASTKDRVSGELFF.

This clone was picked up one time. The rearrangement links TRBV7-8 to TRBJ2-7; TRBD2 agrees at 15 bases. This CDR3 spans 17 amino acids. CDR1 SGHVS and CDR2 FQNEAQ come from the germline V gene. J gave up 4 bases and V 5 bases, and 9 bases lay outside the gene matches. CDR3 DNA: TGTGCCAGCAGCGCGGGCACCGGGACTAGCGGGAGGTACGAGCAGTACTTC. The encoded protein is CASSAGTGTSGRYEQYF.

This clone occurred a few times. The V call is TRBV30, the J call TRBJ1-3, with 12 bases identical to TRBD1. V gave up 7 bases and J gave up 1 base; unmatched junction bases: 2. Germline-derived CDR1 and CDR2 are GTSNPN and SVGIG (reference sequence). CDR3 length equals 14 residues. The CDR3 region has the DNA TGTGCCTTGGGACAGGGGGCTTCTGGAAACACCATATATTTT. It translates to CALGQGASGNTIYF. Full variable domain (remainder filled in from reference TRBV30 and TRBJ1-3): SQTIHQWPATLVQPVGSPLSLECTVEGTSNPNLYWYRQAAGRGLQLLFYSVGIGQISSEVPQNLSASRPQDRQFILSSKKLLLSDSGFYLCALGQGASGNTIYFGEGSWLTVV.

The chain is built from TRBV7-3 and TRBJ2-2, with D possibly being TRBD1 (6 bases). V was clipped by 5 bases and J by 0 bases, with 10 bases between them. The CDR3 has 15 amino acids. Germline CDR1 and CDR2: SGHTA and FQGTGA. Written as DNA, the CDR3 is TGTGCCAGCAGCAGGGGGAGTCCGAACACCGGGGAGCTGTTTTTT. Encoded protein: CASSRGSPNTGELFF.

The chain couples TRBV6-5 to TRBJ2-2; TRBD2 is a possible D gene (6 bases). V gave up 5 bases and J gave up 0 bases, with 10 bases separating them. This CDR3 region has 15 residues. Germline V CDR1 and CDR2: MNHEY, SVGAGI. The CDR3: CASSPTGANTGELFF. The CDR3 nucleotides read TGTGCCAGCAGTCCCACGGGGGCGAACACCGGGGAGCTGTTTTTT.

This chain uses TRBV7-9 with TRBJ1-3; maybe TRBD1 (6 bases). Germline-derived CDR1 and CDR2 are SEHNR and FQNEAQ (reference sequence). With 1 base removed from V and 2 bases from J, the gap between germline ends came to 9 bases. This CDR3 comprises 15 residues. The CDR3 region is CASSLGPGAGNTIYF. In DNA form, the CDR3 reads TGTGCCAGCAGCTTAGGCCCAGGGGCTGGAAACACCATATATTTT.

The rearrangement uses TRBV28 and TRBJ1-4; D ambiguous. Germline loops: CDR1 MDHEN, CDR2 SYDVKM. Trimming took off 6 bases at V and 2 bases at J, with 13 bases between the two ends. This CDR3 has 15 residues. CDR3 DNA sequence: TGTGCCAGCAGCCCCCTGGGGATCACTAATGAAAAACTGTTTTTT. Its protein product is CASSPLGITNEKLFF.

The chain employs TRBV20-1 and TRBJ1-1; D remains unclear. In germline, CDR1 is DFQATT, CDR2 SNEGSKA (reference sequence). The CDR3 is 11 amino acids. The V end lost 0 bases, the J end lost 5 bases, and 4 bases lay between the germline ends. The CDR3 DNA reads TGCAGTGCTAGAGAGGGGACTGAAGCTTTCTTT. This encodes CSAREGTEAFF.

V is TRBV16 and J is TRBJ1-2; D is perhaps TRBD1 (6 bases). CDR1 and CDR2 (germline): KGHSY, FQNENV. V was shortened by 5 bases and J by 0 bases, with 19 bases between the two germline ends. This CDR3 comprises 17 residues. In nucleotides, the CDR3 is TGTGCCAGCAGCACATTCTTAGGGACACCAACTAACTATGGCTACACCTTC. Translating gives CASSTFLGTPTNYGYTF.

This chain uses TRBV27 with TRBJ2-3; D perhaps matches TRBD2 (5 bases). The CDR3 spans 16 residues. The germline V and J ends were trimmed by 0 bases and 3 bases, with 13 bases remaining between them. Germline V gene sequence: CDR1 MNHEY, CDR2 SMNVEV (reference sequence). The CDR3 region is CASSLSPRGKTDTQYF. In DNA, the CDR3 is TGTGCCAGCAGTTTATCCCCCCGAGGGAAAACAGATACGCAGTATTTT.

The V call is TRBV7-9, the J call TRBJ2-6; a weak D match, TRBD2 (6 bases). V was trimmed by 5 bases and J by 0 bases, leaving 14 bases between them. This CDR3 contains 17 residues. CDR1 and CDR2 (germline): SEHNR, FQNEAQ (reference sequence). The CDR3 DNA reads TGTGCCAGCAGCGGCGGGACGATCCTCTCTGGGGCCAACGTCCTGACTTTC. Translated, it gives CASSGGTILSGANVLTF.

The chain uses TRBV5-1 and TRBJ1-1; TRBD1 agrees at 9 bases. V shed 2 bases and J 3 bases; nucleotides not matched to a gene: 8. The CDR3 has 16 residues. CDR1 and CDR2 from the germline V gene are SGHRS and YFSETQ. The CDR3 loop is CASSLTGGWSDTEAFF. CDR3 in DNA: TGCGCCAGCAGCTTAACAGGGGGCTGGAGTGACACTGAAGCTTTCTTT.

This clone has more than one count but fewer than ten. V is TRBV7-3 and J is TRBJ2-7; D might be TRBD1 or TRBD2, each matching 5 bases. The V and J ends lost 2 bases and 2 bases respectively, with 7 bases between them. The CDR3 runs to 13 residues. Germline loops: CDR1 SGHTA, CDR2 FQGTGA. CDR3 residues: CASSLQGPYEQYF. In DNA, the CDR3 is TGTGCCAGCAGCTTACAGGGACCCTACGAGCAGTACTTC.

V usage is TRBV7-9 and J usage is TRBJ1-5; TRBD1 might be the D (5 bases). Germline V gene data show CDR1 as SEHNR and CDR2 as FQNEAQ (reference sequence). The CDR3 sequence is 13 residues long. V lost 2 bases to trimming and J lost 4 bases, with 6 bases between them. DNA of the CDR3: TGTGCCAGCAGCTTACAGGGAAATCAGCCCCAGCATTTT. It encodes CASSLQGNQPQHF. The whole variable domain, remainder taken from reference TRBV7-9 and TRBJ1-5, is DTGVSQNPRHKITKRGQNVTFRCDPISEHNRLYWYRQTLGQGPEFLTYFQNEAQLEKSRLLSDRFSAERPKGSFSTLEIQRTEQGDSAMYLCASSLQGNQPQHFGDGTRLSIL.

V usage is TRBV9 and J usage is TRBJ2-3; weak D call: TRBD1 (6 bases). Trimming stripped 6 bases from V and 2 bases from J, with 13 bases between. Germline lookup yields CDR1 SGDLS and CDR2 YYNGEE. The CDR3 is 14 residues long. The CDR3 loop reads CASNNGDITDTQYF. The CDR3 DNA follows: TGTGCCAGCAACAATGGGGACATCACAGATACGCAGTATTTT. The full variable domain, in which reference TRBV9 and TRBJ2-3 provide the parts outside the CDR3, is DSGVTQTPKHLITATGQRVTLRCSPRSGDLSVYWYQQSLDQGLQFLIQYYNGEERAKGNILERFSAQQFPDLHSELNLSSLELGDSALYFCASNNGDITDTQYFGPGTRLTVL.